The 32 T cell receptor beta chains below all came from one sample that was sequenced in a study of spatial heterogeneity in lung cancer. Study results and caveats: Within tumors, counts of expanded alpha and beta TCRs tracked tumor mutation counts.

Their specific antigens are unknown. Time point indicated: sample taken at primary tumor resection. TCRdb recomputed calls from the 5' RACE reads with MiXCR, one row per CDR3 protein. The sample gives about 4,900 distinct CDR3 sequences, roughly 30% of which show up once; 13% to 15% is in the top ten. The input for sequencing was lung tumor tissue, taken at surgery. The receptors here all came from a male donor with early-stage non-small cell lung cancer.

The chain recombines TRBV6-2 or TRBV6-3 with TRBJ1-1, with no clear D. V dropped 4 bases and J dropped 0 bases, with 6 bases sitting between them. CDR1 MNHEY and CDR2 SVGEGT come from the germline V gene. The CDR3 loop spans 13 amino acids. CDR3 region: CASSLVLNTEAFF. CDR3 nucleotide sequence: TGTGCCAGCAGTTTGGTCCTGAACACTGAAGCTTTCTTT.

This chain uses TRBV4-1 with TRBJ1-2; D may be TRBD1 (5 bases). V shed 0 bases and J shed 4 bases, with 9 bases lying between them. The CDR3 has 14 residues. Germline V gives CDR1 MGHRA, CDR2 YSYEKL. The CDR3 DNA is TGCGCCAGCAGCCAAGACAGGGACGGCTATGGCTACACCTTC. It is translated as CASSQDRDGYGYTF.

This clonotype is judged medium-sized. V and J are TRBV5-1 and TRBJ2-5; 11 nucleotides agree with TRBD2. The CDR3 runs to 17 residues. Germline V lookup: CDR1 SGHRS, CDR2 YFSETQ. V trimming: 4 bases; J trimming: 1 base; junction bases outside the gene matches: 9. The CDR3 here is CASSPAQLAGGQETQYF. For the CDR3, the DNA is TGCGCCAGCAGCCCGGCCCAGCTAGCGGGGGGCCAAGAGACCCAGTACTTC.

This clonotype was detected a few times. V gene TRBV5-1 combines with J gene TRBJ1-4, with TRBD1 matching 10 bases. Germline V gene data show CDR1 as SGHRS and CDR2 as YFSETQ. Trimming took 4 bases from V and 5 from J; bases not matched to a gene: 5. This CDR3 is 15 amino acids long. The DNA for the CDR3 is TGCGCCAGCAGCGGGACGGGACAGGGGAATGAAAAACTGTTTTTT. It encodes CASSGTGQGNEKLFF.

In this sample, this clonotype turned up many times. The gene calls are TRBV29-1 and TRBJ2-3, with 7 bases lining up with TRBD2. The CDR3 sequence is 12 residues long. With 3 bases clipped from V and 6 bases from J, the junction kept 3 bases outside the gene matches. In germline, CDR1 is SQVTM, CDR2 ANQGSEA. As DNA, the CDR3 is TGCAGCGTTGATGACGGGAGGGATACGCAGTATTTT. Translation gives CSVDDGRDTQYF.

This clonotype was detected many times. This sequence joins TRBV30 and TRBJ2-4; TRBD1 might be the D (6 bases). This CDR3 has 17 amino acids. Germline CDR1 reads GTSNPN; CDR2 reads SVGIG (reference sequence). The germline V and J ends were trimmed by 3 bases and 1 base, with 19 bases remaining between them. CDR3 nucleotides: TGTGCCTGGAGCGCTGGGGGCACGGGAAAGGCCAAAAACATTCAGTACTTC. It yields the protein CAWSAGGTGKAKNIQYF.

In this sample, this clonotype turned up a few times. The chain employs TRBV10-3 and TRBJ2-1, with D tentatively TRBD1 or TRBD2 (5 bases each). V was shortened by 0 bases and J by 9 bases, with 12 bases between the two germline ends. This CDR3 contains 14 residues. Germline V gene sequence: CDR1 ENHRY, CDR2 SYGVKD. As DNA, the CDR3 is TGTGCCATCAGTGAGTCGGGGACCCTGGGTGAGCAGTTCTTC. This codes for CAISESGTLGEQFF.

This clonotype occurred once. The chain links TRBV18 to TRBJ2-7; D not resolved. Germline V CDR1 and CDR2: KGHSH, LQKENI. Trimming stripped 3 bases from V and 5 bases from J, with 5 bases between. The CDR3 runs to 11 residues. The chain's CDR3 is CASSPSHEQYF. CDR3 bases: TGTGCCAGCTCACCCTCACACGAGCAGTACTTC.

This clonotype was recorded many times. CDR3 protein: CASRPKDSSFNTGELFF. The DNA for the CDR3 is TGTGCCAGCAGACCAAAGGACAGTTCATTCAACACCGGGGAGCTGTTTTTT. V and J are TRBV7-9 and TRBJ2-2; D is perhaps TRBD1 (6 bases). The V gene's germline CDR1 is SEHNR and CDR2 FQNEAQ (reference sequence). The CDR3 has 17 amino acids. The V gene lost 6 bases and the J gene lost 2 bases, with 19 bases spanning the gap.

This clonotype was detected once. This chain joins TRBV7-7 and TRBJ2-3; D not certain. The CDR3 runs 13 residues. V shed 5 bases and J shed 2 bases, with 8 bases lying between them. The germline CDR1 and CDR2 sequences are SSHAT and FNYEAQ (reference sequence). The CDR3 protein is CASSPLSTDTQYF. As DNA, the CDR3 is TGTGCCAGCAGCCCACTATCCACAGATACGCAGTATTTT. The full variable domain, its missing parts supplied by reference TRBV7-7 and TRBJ2-3, is GAGVSQSPRYKVTKRGQDVTLRCDPISSHATLYWYQQALGQGPEFLTYFNYEAQPDKSGLPSDRFSAERPEGSISTLTIQRTEQRDSAMYRCASSPLSTDTQYFGPGTRLTVL.

This clonotype was counted only a few times. The chain employs TRBV5-1 and TRBJ2-5; possibly TRBD2 for D (6 bases). The CDR3 is made up of 15 amino acids. Trimming shortened V by 4 bases and J by 5 bases, and 18 bases separated the two germline ends. The germline V gene encodes CDR1 SGHRS and CDR2 YFSETQ. CDR3 in amino acids: CASSGGGVPSETQYF. Here the CDR3 DNA reads TGCGCCAGCAGCGGAGGAGGGGTACCAAGTGAGACCCAGTACTTC.

Judged by abundance, this clonotype is medium-sized. A read error may account for a junction end that differs from germline. The chain employs TRBV6-6 and TRBJ2-4; TRBD1 matches 12 bases. This CDR3 contains 15 residues. The germline V gene encodes CDR1 MNHNY and CDR2 SVGAGI (reference sequence). CDR3 in DNA: TGTGCCAGCAGTTACTCACATGTGAACCGGGACAGGGGGCTTTTC. Amino acids: CASSYSHVNRDRGLF.

The chain couples TRBV6-2 or TRBV6-3 to TRBJ2-7; 7 nucleotides align to TRBD1. Trimming removed 8 bases from V and 8 bases from J; junction bases left unmatched: 18. Germline V gene lookup returns CDR1 MNHEY and CDR2 SVGEGT. CDR3 length equals 15 residues. The CDR3 spells CASGDPTGRHPKQYF. The CDR3 region has the DNA TGTGCCAGCGGTGATCCGACAGGGAGACACCCCAAGCAGTACTTC.

The chain couples TRBV10-2 to TRBJ2-7; 9 nucleotides align to TRBD1. Trimming took 8 bases from V and 6 from J; bases not matched to a gene: 8. Germline CDR1 is WSHSY and CDR2 is SAAADI. The CDR3 contains 13 residues. CDR3 DNA: TGCGCCAGCTGCCGGGACAGGGTCCGCGAGCAGTACTTC. This translates into CASCRDRVREQYF.

The CDR3 nucleotides are TGTGCCAGCAGGCCGAGAGGCAATCAGCCCCAGCATTTT. Amino acid sequence: CASRPRGNQPQHF. This sequence joins TRBV6-5 and TRBJ1-5; D uncertain. The length of the CDR3 is 13 residues. The germline CDR1 and CDR2 sequences are MNHEY and SVGAGI. The V and J ends lost 6 bases and 2 bases respectively, with 8 bases between them.

This chain connects TRBV12-3 or TRBV12-4 to TRBJ1-1, with D unclear. With 2 bases removed from V and 1 base from J, the gap between germline ends came to 8 bases. This CDR3 has 14 residues. The CDR3 region has the DNA TGTGCCAGCAGTTTAAACCCCCGGAACACTGAAGCTTTCTTT. Translation gives CASSLNPRNTEAFF.

The genes are TRBV29-1 and TRBJ1-2; 8 bases agree with TRBD1. The CDR3 contains 13 residues. CDR1 and CDR2 (germline): SQVTM, ANQGSEA. J lost 4 bases, V lost 7 bases, and 8 bases had no gene match. CDR3 in DNA: TGCAGCGGATACAGGGGGGAAGGCTATGGCTACACCTTC. This sequence encodes CSGYRGEGYGYTF.

This clonotype was detected a few times. V is TRBV10-3 and J is TRBJ2-5, with 7 bases that match TRBD2. J gave up 5 bases and V 6 bases, and 12 bases lay outside the gene matches. CDR1 and CDR2 (germline): ENHRY, SYGVKD. The CDR3 is 15 amino acids. The chain's CDR3 is CAIRAGTDDGETQYF. For the CDR3, the DNA is TGTGCCATCAGAGCGGGGACGGATGATGGGGAGACCCAGTACTTC.

By proportion, this clonotype is medium-sized. In nucleotides, the CDR3 is TGTGCCAGCAGCCCCGCAGGGACGGCTAAAAACATTCAGTACTTC. This codes for CASSPAGTAKNIQYF. The V gene is TRBV28, the J gene TRBJ2-4; either TRBD1 or TRBD2 may supply D (5 bases each). From germline, CDR1 is MDHEN and CDR2 SYDVKM. This CDR3 has 15 residues. Trimming stripped 6 bases from V and 4 bases from J, with 16 bases between.

The table lists this clonotype with a count of one. The gene calls are TRBV9 and TRBJ2-5; D possibly corresponds to TRBD2 (6 bases). Germline lookup yields CDR1 SGDLS and CDR2 YYNGEE. Trimming stripped 4 bases from V and 1 base from J, with 11 bases between. The CDR3 contains 14 residues. This CDR3 reads CASSFPGSQETQYF. As DNA, the CDR3 is TGTGCCAGCAGCTTTCCCGGGAGCCAAGAGACCCAGTACTTC. Supplemented by reference TRBV9 and TRBJ2-5, the full variable domain reads DSGVTQTPKHLITATGQRVTLRCSPRSGDLSVYWYQQSLDQGLQFLIQYYNGEERAKGNILERFSAQQFPDLHSELNLSSLELGDSALYFCASSFPGSQETQYFGPGTRLLVL.

The rearrangement joins TRBV20-1 to TRBJ2-2; D gene unclear. CDR3 length: 13 residues. V lost 5 bases, J lost 9 bases, and 16 bases lay in between. CDR1 is DFQATT, CDR2 SNEGSKA, per germline (reference sequence). CDR3 DNA: TGCAGTGCTGCCGAAACTCTCACACGGGAGCTGTTTTTT. This gives the protein CSAAETLTRELFF.

In its sample, this clonotype ranks as medium-sized (0.01 to 0.1%). V usage is TRBV18 and J usage is TRBJ1-4, with no clear D. The germline V gene has CDR1 KGHSH and CDR2 LQKENI. V dropped 2 bases and J dropped 7 bases, with 11 bases sitting between them. There are 14 residues in the CDR3. The CDR3 region is CASSPGTPTEKLFF. In DNA, the CDR3 is TGTGCCAGCTCACCAGGCACCCCGACTGAAAAACTGTTTTTT.

This clonotype was seen just once. The chain uses TRBV7-2 and TRBJ1-2; D possibly corresponds to TRBD1 (6 bases). The CDR3 runs 13 residues. Per germline, CDR1 SGHTA and CDR2 FQGNSA. Trimming stripped 5 bases from V and 4 bases from J, with 11 bases between. In nucleotides, the CDR3 is TGTGCCAGCAGCCTGGACAGACTCTATGGCTACACCTTC. This encodes CASSLDRLYGYTF.

By share of the sample, this clonotype is medium-sized. V gene TRBV7-9 combines with J gene TRBJ1-2; D possibly corresponds to TRBD1 (6 bases). Trimming removed 6 bases at V and 4 bases at J, with 15 bases between. The CDR3 contains 14 residues. The V gene's germline CDR1 is SEHNR and CDR2 FQNEAQ (reference sequence). CDR3 amino acids: CASRGGQGSYGYTF. CDR3 nucleotides: TGTGCCAGCAGAGGGGGTCAGGGAAGCTATGGCTACACCTTC.

Regarding this clonotype: The junction and the germline gene differ at one end; a read error may be behind it. The gene calls are TRBV2 and TRBJ2-5; TRBD1 might be the D (6 bases). The CDR3 has 12 residues. Germline V gene data show CDR1 as SNHLY and CDR2 as FYNNEI. The CDR3 sequence is CASASRGETLYF. The CDR3 DNA follows: TGTGCCAGCGCCTCCAGGGGAGAGACCCTGTACTTC.

This clonotype was seen just once. The rearrangement joins TRBV6-1 to TRBJ2-2, with D possibly TRBD2 on 6 matching bases. The germline gives CDR1 MNHNS, CDR2 SASEGT. The CDR3 has 13 amino acids. Here the CDR3 reads CASSWEADGELFF. CDR3 in DNA: TGTGCTTCTTCCTGGGAGGCAGACGGGGAGCTGTTTTTT.

The genes are TRBV12-3 or TRBV12-4 and TRBJ2-3; TRBD2 aligns across 7 bases. V lost 5 bases and J lost 0; bases outside the gene matches: 8. The CDR3 has 16 residues. The CDR3 DNA reads TGTGCCAGCAGTCCAAGGCCTAGCGGTAGCACAGATACGCAGTATTTT. It translates to CASSPRPSGSTDTQYF.

This clonotype appeared many times. The chain carries TRBV20-1 and TRBJ2-1; D is unclear. The germline V and J ends were trimmed by 0 bases and 3 bases, with 6 bases remaining between them. CDR3 length equals 13 residues. The germline CDR1 and CDR2 sequences are DFQATT and SNEGSKA (reference sequence). DNA for the CDR3: TGCAGTGCTAGAGATGCTGTCTACAATGAGCAGTTCTTC. Translated: CSARDAVYNEQFF.

This clonotype appeared a few times. The rearrangement links TRBV29-1 to TRBJ2-7; possible D gene TRBD2, 6 bases. V lost 5 bases and J 2 bases, leaving 13 bases between the germline ends. The CDR3 contains 13 residues. In germline, CDR1 is SQVTM, CDR2 ANQGSEA. The CDR3 sequence: CSVRRGGTYEQYF. The CDR3 DNA follows: TGCAGCGTTCGAAGGGGAGGTACCTACGAGCAGTACTTC.

In its sample, this clonotype is medium-sized. The rearrangement uses TRBV29-1 and TRBJ2-7; D remains ambiguous. Trimming left V 2 bases short and J 0 bases short, with 11 bases between. This CDR3 is built from 14 residues. CDR1 and CDR2 (germline): SQVTM, ANQGSEA. The CDR3 region is CSVEHVVGSYEQYF. The CDR3 coding sequence is TGCAGCGTTGAACACGTAGTCGGCTCCTACGAGCAGTACTTC.

By sample share, this clonotype is medium-sized (0.01 to 0.1%). For the CDR3, the DNA is TGTGCCAGCAGTCTTCTCTCAGGGAACACTGAAGCTTTCTTT. This codes for CASSLLSGNTEAFF. The gene calls are TRBV28 and TRBJ1-1; no definite D call. Per germline, CDR1 MDHEN and CDR2 SYDVKM. V lost 5 bases, J lost 1 base, and 11 bases lay in between. The length of the CDR3 is 14 residues.

The genes are TRBV19 and TRBJ2-6, with 8 positions matching TRBD1. The CDR3 is 15 residues long. Germline CDR1 reads LNHDA; CDR2 reads SQIVND (reference sequence). Germline trimming cut 6 bases from V and 0 bases from J; bases unmatched to any gene: 1. DNA of the CDR3: TGTGCCAGTAGGGACAGGGCCTCTGGGGCCAACGTCCTGACTTTC. Translation gives CASRDRASGANVLTF.